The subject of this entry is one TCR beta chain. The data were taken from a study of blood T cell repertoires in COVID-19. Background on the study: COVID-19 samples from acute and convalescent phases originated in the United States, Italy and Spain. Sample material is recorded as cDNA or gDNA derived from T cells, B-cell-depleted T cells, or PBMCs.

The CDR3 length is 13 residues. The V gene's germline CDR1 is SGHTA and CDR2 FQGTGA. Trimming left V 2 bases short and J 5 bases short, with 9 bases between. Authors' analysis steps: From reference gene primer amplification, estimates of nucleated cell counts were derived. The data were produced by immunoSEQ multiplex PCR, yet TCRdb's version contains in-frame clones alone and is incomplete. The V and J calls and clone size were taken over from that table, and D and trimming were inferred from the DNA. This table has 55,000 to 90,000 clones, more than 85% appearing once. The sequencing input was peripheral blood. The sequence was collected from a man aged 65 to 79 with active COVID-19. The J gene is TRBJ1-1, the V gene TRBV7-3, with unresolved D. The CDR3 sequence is CASSLSPQTEAFF. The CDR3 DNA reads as TGTGCCAGCAGCTTATCCCCCCAAACTGAAGCTTTCTTT.